The 16 T cell receptor beta chains below all came from one sample that was sequenced in a study of blood T cell repertoires in COVID-19. The assay was immunoSEQ multiplex PCR, and TCRdb's table has in-frame clones only and misses some. In the table there are some 41,000 clones, 89% of which are singletons. The sample comprised peripheral blood. These receptors were obtained from a man between 65 and 79 years old with active COVID-19.

The V and J genes are TRBV7-2 and TRBJ2-2; TRBD1 agrees at 7 bases. CDR3 size: 14 residues. Trimming removed 5 bases from V and 6 bases from J; junction bases left unmatched: 6. Per the germline V gene, CDR1 is SGHTA and CDR2 is FQGNSA. CDR3 DNA: TGTGCCAGCAGCCCCGACAGGGATCCCGGGGAGCTGTTTTTT. Its protein is CASSPDRDPGELFF.

DNA for the CDR3: TGTGCCAGCTCACCAGGGGGGACAGGCCAATACGAGCAGTACTTC. Amino acid sequence: CASSPGGTGQYEQYF. This chain uses TRBV18 with TRBJ2-7, with 8 nucleotides matching TRBD1. The CDR3 is 15 amino acids. Germline-derived CDR1 and CDR2 are KGHSH and LQKENI. Unmatched junction bases numbered 7, after V lost 2 bases and J lost 4 bases.

The chain carries TRBV15 and TRBJ1-3, with 8 bases fitting TRBD1. CDR3 length: 21 amino acids. The J segment lost 0 bases and the V segment lost 1 base, leaving 17 bases of the junction unmatched. The germline V gene encodes CDR1 LNHNV and CDR2 YYDKDF (reference sequence). The CDR3 coding sequence is TGTGCCACCAGCAGAGGACTAGACCAGGGACAGGCCAGACTCTCTGGAAACACCATATATTTT. Translating it yields CATSRGLDQGQARLSGNTIYF.

This clone showed up just once. The CDR3 here is CASSGKLAGAFGDTQYF. CDR3 coding DNA: TGTGCCAGCAGCGGAAAACTAGCGGGGGCGTTTGGAGATACGCAGTATTTT. V usage is TRBV11-2 and J usage is TRBJ2-3; TRBD2 aligns across 11 bases. Trimming cost V 5 bases and J 5 bases; bases outside gene matches: 12. Per germline, CDR1 SGHAT and CDR2 FQNNGV. This CDR3 is 17 amino acids long.

The chain uses TRBV2 and TRBJ1-2; D remains ambiguous. V lost 4 bases, J lost 0 bases, and 9 bases lay in between. This CDR3 contains 14 residues. Germline assignment: CDR1 SNHLY and CDR2 FYNNEI. The CDR3 bases are TGTGCCAGCAGTGGTCAGAAGACTAACTATGGCTACACCTTC. Translated: CASSGQKTNYGYTF. The entire variable domain, with the rest obtained from reference TRBV2 and TRBJ1-2, is as follows: EPEVTQTPSHQVTQMGQEVILRCVPISNHLYFYWYRQILGQKVEFLVSFYNNEISEKSEIFDDQFSVERPDGSNFTLKIRSTKLEDSAMYFCASSGQKTNYGYTFGSGTRLTVV.

The rearrangement joins TRBV19 to TRBJ1-2, with D tentatively TRBD1 (6 bases). Germline V lookup: CDR1 LNHDA, CDR2 SQIVND (reference sequence). The CDR3 contains 15 residues. V was cut by 5 bases and J by 0 bases, with 13 bases left in between. The chain's CDR3 is CASSFRGESNYGYTF. CDR3 coding DNA: TGTGCCAGTAGTTTCAGGGGCGAGTCTAACTATGGCTACACCTTC.

This clone was observed a single time. Different DNA sequences within this sample yield the same CDR3. The gene calls are TRBV4-1 and TRBJ2-7; 8 nucleotides match TRBD1. The CDR3 is 13 amino acids. Germline CDR1 is MGHRA and CDR2 is YSYEKL. V lost 4 bases to trimming and J lost 2 bases; unmatched junction nucleotides: 1. The CDR3 protein is CASSRQGTYEQYF. In nucleotides, the CDR3 is TGCGCCAGCAGCCGACAGGGGACCTACGAGCAGTACTTC.

This clone is judged medium-sized. This chain's CDR3 is CASSPPTGSEQYF. The CDR3 nucleotides are TGTGCCAGCAGCCCCCCCACAGGGAGCGAGCAGTACTTC. This chain joins TRBV7-9 and TRBJ2-7; D is possibly TRBD1 (6 bases). V lost 5 bases and J lost 6, with 14 bases in between. The germline CDR1 and CDR2 sequences are SEHNR and FQNEAQ (reference sequence). This CDR3 spans 13 amino acids.

The chain links TRBV11-2 to TRBJ1-1; 9 positions match TRBD1. Per the germline V gene, CDR1 is SGHAT and CDR2 is FQNNGV. The CDR3 sequence is 16 residues long. With 5 bases clipped from V and 4 bases from J, the junction kept 11 bases outside the gene matches. In nucleotides, the CDR3 is TGTGCCAGCAGCACAGGGGGCGGGGTGCAGGTCACTGAAGCTTTCTTT. Its protein product is CASSTGGGVQVTEAFF. Variable domain in full (rest from reference TRBV11-2 and TRBJ1-1): EAGVAQSPRYKIIEKRQSVAFWCNPISGHATLYWYQQILGQGPKLLIQFQNNGVVDDSQLPKDRFSAERLKGVDSTLKIQPAKLEDSAVYLCASSTGGGVQVTEAFFGQGTRLTVV.

The V call is TRBV2, the J call TRBJ2-7; 7 nucleotides line up with TRBD2. Germline values: CDR1 SNHLY, CDR2 FYNNEI. This CDR3 has 14 amino acids. J was trimmed by 3 bases and V by 2 bases; bases with no gene match: 4. The DNA for the CDR3 is TGTGCCAGCAGTGAAAGGCTAGCGGTCTACGAGCAGTACTTC. The encoded protein is CASSERLAVYEQYF.

In nucleotides, the CDR3 is TGTGCCAGAAGCTCGGCAGGGAACAATTCACCCCTCCACTTT. Protein sequence: CARSSAGNNSPLHF. The J gene is TRBJ1-6, the V gene TRBV5-3, with D perhaps matching TRBD1 (5 bases). TRBV5-3 is flagged as an ORF with uncertain function. The CDR3 length is 14 residues. V shed 3 bases and J shed 7 bases, with 11 bases lying between them.

This clone has a handful of counts. The J gene is TRBJ1-2, the V gene TRBV2, with D perhaps matching TRBD1 (6 bases). The germline V gene has CDR1 SNHLY and CDR2 FYNNEI. The germline V and J ends were trimmed by 6 bases and 7 bases, with 15 bases remaining between them. The CDR3 totals 13 residues. The CDR3 nucleotides are TGTGCCAGCAGCGAGACAGGTCCGGGTGGCTACACCTTC. It encodes CASSETGPGGYTF.

The chain recombines TRBV28 with TRBJ1-2; D possibly corresponds to TRBD1 (6 bases). The CDR3 totals 14 residues. Trimming took off 6 bases at V and 5 bases at J, with 16 bases between the two ends. Germline V gene sequence: CDR1 MDHEN, CDR2 SYDVKM. Here the CDR3 reads CASRPTGRRYGYTF. As DNA, the CDR3 is TGTGCCAGCAGACCGACAGGCAGAAGGTATGGCTACACCTTC.

The gene calls are TRBV3-1 (or the pseudogene TRBV3-2) and TRBJ1-4; 7 bases map to TRBD1. The CDR3 is 17 residues long. J was trimmed by 8 bases and V by 1 base; bases with no gene match: 13. Germline V gene sequence: CDR1 LGHDT, CDR2 YNNKEL (reference sequence). CDR3 DNA: TGTGCCAGCAGCCAAGTCCCAAGGACAGGAGTTTGGGAAAAACTGTTTTTT. It is translated as CASSQVPRTGVWEKLFF.

The V and J genes are TRBV5-3 and TRBJ2-7, with 8 bases identical to TRBD2. TRBV5-3 is an ORF; its function is uncertain. V trimming: 3 bases; J trimming: 7 bases; junction bases outside the gene matches: 12. This CDR3 has 15 residues. The CDR3 DNA sequence: TGTGCCAGAAGCTCATTAAGTGCTGCGGGAGGTGAGCAGTACTTC. It codes for CARSSLSAAGGEQYF.

This sequence joins TRBV19 and TRBJ2-5, with D possibly TRBD2 on 6 matching bases. This CDR3 is built from 15 residues. Germline V gives CDR1 LNHDA, CDR2 SQIVND (reference sequence). Trimming shortened V by 4 bases and J by 4 bases, and 16 bases separated the two germline ends. The CDR3 loop reads CASSTDGSVPETQYF. The CDR3 bases are TGTGCCAGTAGTACCGACGGGAGTGTTCCAGAGACCCAGTACTTC.